This TCR beta chain was found in a study of T cell responses to AZD1222 COVID-19 vaccine. Study-level findings and limits: The study found Spike-specific TCR breadth and depth rose after two AZD1222 doses. Dominant CD4 TCR responses targeted spike regions 160-218 and 743-854. A reported finding is that nearly half of spike-specific TCRs target unmutated variant regions.

Some clones are missing from TCRdb's copy, which holds only in-frame ones; the method was immunoSEQ multiplex PCR. The sample yields 150,000 to 200,000 clones, just over 90% seen once. This clone has more than one count but fewer than ten. The antigen remains undetermined. V shed 0 bases and J shed 3 bases, with 8 bases lying between them. The CDR3 is 14 amino acids. The V gene's germline CDR1 is LNHNV and CDR2 YYDKDF (reference sequence). The rearrangement joins TRBV15 to TRBJ1-2; D unclear. The sequences come from peripheral blood, collected 28 days after the second AZD1222 dose. The sequence derives from an adult who received the AZD1222 COVID-19 vaccine. CDR3 nucleotide sequence: TGTGCCACCAGCAGAGATCGGTGGGACTATGGCTACACCTTC. It codes for CATSRDRWDYGYTF.